The 21 T cell receptor beta chains reported below all come from one sample, sequenced in a study of response to subunit inactivated influenza vaccine. TCRdb re-derived calls from the RT-PCR reads in MiXCR, one entry per CDR3 protein. The repertoire holds fewer than 600,000 distinct CDR3 sequences, with roughly 7.9% as singletons. Sequencing used PBMCs from blood, obtained less than 30 months after vaccination. The receptor source for this set is a man between 50 and 69 years old who received an inactivated influenza vaccine.

This clonotype was counted ten times or more. V is TRBV28 and J is TRBJ2-7, with 7 nucleotides matching TRBD1. The germline gives CDR1 MDHEN, CDR2 SYDVKM. The CDR3 is made up of 16 amino acids. Trimming at V came to 1 base and at J to 1 base, leaving 7 bases not matched to a gene. The CDR3: CASSLLIPGQSYEQYF. CDR3 bases: TGTGCCAGCAGTTTATTAATCCCGGGACAGTCCTACGAGCAGTACTTC.

The rearrangement uses TRBV2 and TRBJ2-2; 9 positions agree with TRBD2. J gave up 7 bases and V 4 bases, and 7 bases lay outside the gene matches. This CDR3 comprises 15 residues. Germline CDR1 and CDR2: SNHLY and FYNNEI. The CDR3 DNA is TGTGCCAGCAGTGCCCAGCGGGGGGCCAACGGGGAGCTGTTTTTT. Encoded protein: CASSAQRGANGELFF.

This chain connects TRBV11-2 to TRBJ1-1; D is uncertain. V gave up 5 bases and J gave up 1 base, with 8 bases separating them. This CDR3 comprises 13 residues. Per the germline V gene, CDR1 is SGHAT and CDR2 is FQNNGV. Here the CDR3 reads CASSGWSNTEAFF. Here the CDR3 DNA reads TGTGCCAGCAGCGGGTGGTCGAACACTGAAGCTTTCTTT.

This clonotype came up a few times. The chain couples TRBV28 to TRBJ2-7, with TRBD2 identical over 8 bases. The V gene's germline CDR1 is MDHEN and CDR2 SYDVKM. The CDR3 is 15 amino acids. The J segment lost 3 bases and the V segment lost 3 bases, leaving 7 bases of the junction unmatched. The CDR3 region is CASSFTSGVIYEQYF. The CDR3 DNA reads TGTGCCAGCAGTTTCACTAGCGGAGTGATCTACGAGCAGTACTTC.

This clonotype was seen a handful of times. The rearrangement links TRBV5-1 to TRBJ1-1; D might be TRBD1 (5 bases). Germline CDR1 and CDR2: SGHRS and YFSETQ. The CDR3 loop spans 13 amino acids. V lost 6 bases to trimming and J lost 5 bases, with 14 bases between them. Written as DNA, the CDR3 is TGCGCCAGCACCCGTGAAGGGGAAACTGAAGCTTTCTTT. This codes for CASTREGETEAFF.

The chain has TRBV6-1 and TRBJ2-6, with a possible D match to TRBD1 (6 bases). V dropped 6 bases and J dropped 0 bases, with 12 bases sitting between them. The CDR3 runs to 16 residues. Looked up from germline, CDR1 is MNHNS and CDR2 is SASEGT. CDR3 sequence: CASRETGSSGANVLTF. CDR3 DNA sequence: TGTGCCAGCAGAGAAACAGGGTCCTCTGGGGCCAACGTCCTGACTTTC.

This clonotype was seen repeatedly, ten times or more. The chain couples TRBV18 to TRBJ1-1; TRBD1 might be the D (5 bases). The CDR3 runs 15 residues. V gave up 5 bases and J gave up 2 bases, with 15 bases separating them. CDR1 is KGHSH and CDR2 is LQKENI in the germline V gene. This CDR3 reads CASSSESRTNTEAFF. The DNA of the CDR3 is TGTGCCAGCTCATCTGAATCAAGGACAAACACTGAAGCTTTCTTT.

Ten or more counts support this clonotype. V and J are TRBV27 and TRBJ2-7, with a possible D match to TRBD2 (5 bases). Per germline, CDR1 MNHEY and CDR2 SMNVEV (reference sequence). Between the trimmed V and J ends, which lost 5 bases and 0 bases, there was a span of 8 bases. This CDR3 is 13 amino acids long. CDR3: CASSHTSSYEQYF. CDR3 DNA: TGTGCCAGCAGTCACACTAGCTCCTACGAGCAGTACTTC.

This clonotype was counted ten times or more. The V gene is TRBV5-5, the J gene TRBJ2-5; D unclear. The germline CDR1 and CDR2 sequences are SGHKS and YYEKEE (reference sequence). The CDR3 consists of 14 residues. V was clipped by 4 bases and J by 7 bases, with 17 bases between them. Here the CDR3 reads CASSPPGSPVTQYF. CDR3 DNA sequence: TGTGCCAGCAGCCCCCCCGGGTCCCCAGTGACCCAGTACTTC.

The rearrangement joins TRBV4-2 to TRBJ2-3, with TRBD2 identical over 14 bases. Germline loops: CDR1 LGHNA, CDR2 YNFKEQ. Trimming took 0 bases from V and 7 from J; bases not matched to a gene: 6. This CDR3 region has 17 residues. CDR3 residues: CASSQEGTSGSRNTQYF. The CDR3 region has the DNA TGTGCCAGCAGCCAAGAGGGGACTAGCGGGAGTCGAAATACGCAGTATTTT.

This clonotype was observed at least ten times. The V call is TRBV29-1, the J call TRBJ2-1; D is possibly TRBD2 (6 bases). V shed 3 bases and J shed 15 bases, with 15 bases lying between them. Per the germline V gene, CDR1 is SQVTM and CDR2 is ANQGSEA. This CDR3 region has 11 residues. DNA for the CDR3: TGCAGCGTTGAGGACTCCGGGGGAGCGTTCTTC. This encodes CSVEDSGGAFF.

This clonotype was recorded a few times. V gene TRBV7-6 combines with J gene TRBJ2-1, with 8 bases matching TRBD2. Trimming removed 0 bases from V and 7 bases from J; junction bases left unmatched: 5. Germline-derived CDR1 and CDR2 are SGHVS and FNYEAQ. This CDR3 is 15 amino acids long. The CDR3 reads CASSLARLASNEQFF. The CDR3 nucleotides are TGTGCCAGCAGCTTAGCGAGACTAGCGTCGAATGAGCAGTTCTTC.

Of note for this clonotype: A clone one base away is much larger, so this may be a read error. The chain carries TRBV5-1 and TRBJ1-1; a weak D match, TRBD1 (5 bases). This CDR3 has 13 amino acids. Germline CDR1 and CDR2: SGHRS and YFSETQ. CDR3 bases: TGCGCCAGCAGTCCCTCAGGGAACACTGAAGCTTACTTT. Amino acids: CASSPSGNTEAYF.

This clonotype was counted many times. The V call is TRBV12-3 or TRBV12-4, the J call TRBJ2-5; D is possibly TRBD2 (6 bases). V shed 2 bases and J shed 2 bases, with 6 bases lying between them. The CDR3 contains 13 residues. DNA of the CDR3: TGTGCCAGCAGTTTACGGGAGCAAGAGACCCAGTACTTC. Translation gives CASSLREQETQYF.

The rearrangement joins TRBV6-2 or TRBV6-3 to TRBJ2-7, with 8 nucleotides matching TRBD2. The CDR3 has 13 residues. V lost 7 bases to trimming and J lost 4 bases; unmatched junction nucleotides: 6. CDR1 and CDR2 (germline): MNHEY, SVGEGT. CDR3 amino acids: CASTGLAGYEQYF. Here the CDR3 DNA reads TGTGCCAGCACCGGACTAGCTGGGTACGAGCAGTACTTC.

V usage is TRBV9 and J usage is TRBJ2-3; 11 nucleotides agree with TRBD2. The germline CDR1 and CDR2 sequences are SGDLS and YYNGEE. Losses at the gene ends were 4 bases for V and 5 bases for J; bases not matched to a gene: 3. The CDR3 totals 14 residues. The CDR3 here is CASSIAGGLDTQYF. CDR3 DNA sequence: TGTGCCAGCAGCATAGCGGGGGGGCTAGATACGCAGTATTTT.

The V call is TRBV6-2 or TRBV6-3, the J call TRBJ2-7; 7 bases align to TRBD2. Looked up from germline, CDR1 is MNHEY and CDR2 is SVGEGT. V shed 7 bases, J shed 0 bases, and the junction held 9 bases outside the gene matches. CDR3 length equals 15 residues. The CDR3 is CASNPRSSGSYEQYF. CDR3 DNA: TGTGCCAGCAACCCTAGGTCTAGCGGCTCCTACGAGCAGTACTTC.

This clonotype was detected many times. This sequence joins TRBV20-1 and TRBJ1-2; no clear D. The V end was cut by 3 bases, the J end by 1 base, with 9 bases between. The CDR3 contains 13 residues. CDR1 DFQATT and CDR2 SNEGSKA come from the germline V gene (reference sequence). The DNA for the CDR3 is TGCAGTGCTAGTAGCGGGAATAACTATGGCTACACCTTC. This encodes CSASSGNNYGYTF.

This clonotype was seen a handful of times. J is TRBJ2-7 and V is TRBV28, with a weak D call TRBD1 (5 bases). Trimming shortened V by 5 bases and J by 2 bases, and 13 bases separated the two germline ends. The CDR3 runs 14 residues. Per the germline V gene, CDR1 is MDHEN and CDR2 is SYDVKM. The CDR3 sequence is CASSRLGVPYEQYF. The CDR3, as DNA: TGTGCCAGCAGTCGCCTAGGGGTCCCCTACGAGCAGTACTTC.

This rearrangement joins TRBV20-1 to TRBJ1-5; unclear D gene. CDR3 size: 17 residues. The germline V gene has CDR1 DFQATT and CDR2 SNEGSKA (reference sequence). V lost 1 base and J 3 bases, leaving 19 bases between the germline ends. CDR3 DNA sequence: TGCAGTGCTAGAGGCCCCCTTAATAGAGGATACAATCAGCCCCAGCATTTT. Translation: CSARGPLNRGYNQPQHF.

The chain couples TRBV29-1 to TRBJ2-7; 10 nucleotides align to TRBD1. Unmatched junction bases numbered 9, after V lost 2 bases and J lost 5 bases. This CDR3 has 15 residues. Germline CDR1 is SQVTM and CDR2 is ANQGSEA. The CDR3 DNA is TGCAGCGTTGAACCGGGTTCGACAGGGGGCAACGAGCAGTACTTC. It is translated as CSVEPGSTGGNEQYF.